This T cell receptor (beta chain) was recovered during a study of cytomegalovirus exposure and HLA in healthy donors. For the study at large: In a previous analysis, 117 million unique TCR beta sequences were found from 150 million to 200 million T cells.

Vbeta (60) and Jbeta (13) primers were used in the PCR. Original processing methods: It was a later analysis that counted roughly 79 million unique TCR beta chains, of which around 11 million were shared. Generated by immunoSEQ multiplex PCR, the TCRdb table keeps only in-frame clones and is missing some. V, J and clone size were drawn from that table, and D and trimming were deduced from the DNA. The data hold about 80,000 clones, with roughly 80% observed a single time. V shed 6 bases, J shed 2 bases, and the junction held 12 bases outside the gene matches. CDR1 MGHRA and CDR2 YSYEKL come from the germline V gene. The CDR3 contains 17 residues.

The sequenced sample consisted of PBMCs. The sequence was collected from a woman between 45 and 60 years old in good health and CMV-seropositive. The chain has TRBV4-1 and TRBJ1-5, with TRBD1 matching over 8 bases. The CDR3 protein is CASSPLTGVRGNQPQHF. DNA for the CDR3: TGCGCCAGCAGTCCACTGACAGGGGTTCGGGGCAATCAGCCCCAGCATTTT.